This entry describes one T cell receptor (beta chain). The data were obtained in a study of blood T cell repertoires in COVID-19. Study background: Whether acute or convalescent, the COVID-19 samples came from the United States, Italy and Spain. In each case, the material was cDNA or gDNA derived from T cells, B-cell-depleted T cells, or PBMCs.

The authors' processing: Cell counts per sample came from amplifying reference gene primers. Measured with immunoSEQ multiplex PCR; TCRdb has only the in-frame clones, and not every one. V and J calls and clone size come straight from that table; D and trimming were deduced from the DNA. The table records approximately 350,000 clones, 80% to 90% of them present only once. CDR3 length equals 13 residues. With 4 bases removed from V and 13 bases from J, the gap between germline ends came to 14 bases. The germline V gene encodes CDR1 SGHAT and CDR2 FQNNGV. Enrolment of Seattle patients took place during active infection, and they were followed longitudinally.

This clonotype was obtained from a woman aged 25 to 39 with COVID-19, enrolled during active disease. The genes are TRBV11-2 and TRBJ2-6, with D possibly matching TRBD1 (6 bases). The sample consisted of peripheral blood. CDR3: CASSWDIQSVLTF. Here the CDR3 DNA reads TGTGCCAGCAGCTGGGACATCCAATCTGTCCTGACTTTC. The complete variable domain, with remaining parts taken from reference TRBV11-2 and TRBJ2-6, reads EAGVAQSPRYKIIEKRQSVAFWCNPISGHATLYWYQQILGQGPKLLIQFQNNGVVDDSQLPKDRFSAERLKGVDSTLKIQPAKLEDSAVYLCASSWDIQSVLTFGAGSRLTVL.